These T cell receptor beta chains were read from a single sample in a study of blood T cell repertoires in COVID-19. This table comes from immunoSEQ multiplex PCR, and its TCRdb copy is limited to in-frame clones, with some not included. The sample has around 200,000 clones, around 85% seen once; the top ten hold 6.2%. The sample comprised PBMCs or T cells enriched from blood (not recorded which). All receptors come from a man aged 40-50 years who had recovered from COVID-19. Each CDR3 is given with its conserved first and last residue. D genes are given only for firm matches.

v_gene	j_gene	d_gene	CDR3aa
TRBV19	TRBJ2-5	TRBD2	CASSSGGRARETQYF
TRBV10-2	TRBJ2-2	TRBD2	CASRGEPYTGELFF
TRBV3-1/TRBV3-2	TRBJ2-2	NA	CASSQVANTGELFF
TRBV7-2	TRBJ1-3	NA	CASSLGGRVGNTIYF
TRBV29-1	TRBJ2-7	NA	CSVREDSYEQYF
TRBV7-9	TRBJ1-5	NA	CASSLKGGQPQHF
TRBV9	TRBJ2-2	NA	CASSVGSGILTGELFF
TRBV18	TRBJ1-5	NA	CASSPLPGKSDMSNQPQHF
TRBV28	TRBJ1-2	TRBD1	CASSFSRTGGYYGYTF
TRBV4-1	TRBJ2-1	TRBD1	CASSHWDSNEQFF
TRBV5-1	TRBJ2-1	NA	CASSLELGGTFNSYNEQFF
TRBV6-6	TRBJ2-1	TRBD2	CASSREGYNEQFF
TRBV6-5	TRBJ1-2	NA	CASSYSDSLSPSGYTF
TRBV5-1	TRBJ2-7	NA	CASSLTSSYEQYF
TRBV11-2	TRBJ2-1	NA	CASSPSQQGWDNEQFF
TRBV11-3	TRBJ2-7	NA	CASSLGSGGAYEQYF
TRBV5-1	TRBJ2-5	TRBD2	CASSLVGGGFQETQYF
TRBV11-3	TRBJ2-7	TRBD1	CASKTGGYEQYF
TRBV11-2	TRBJ1-1	TRBD1	CASSTGTGREAFF
TRBV30	TRBJ1-5	NA	CAWSVGGDQPQHF
TRBV6-1	TRBJ1-4	TRBD1	CASSEEGTAYEKLFF
TRBV7-8	TRBJ2-7	TRBD2	CASSLETSGRALRYEQYF
TRBV19	TRBJ1-2	TRBD1	CASTHRSWTGGAVGGYTF
TRBV3-1/TRBV3-2	TRBJ1-1	TRBD1	CASSQAHWDRVTEAFF
TRBV28	TRBJ2-5	TRBD2	CASSFKVSASGRRETQYF
TRBV6-1	TRBJ1-1	NA	CASSEILLRQGNTEAFF
TRBV9	TRBJ1-1	TRBD1	CASSVVDRGTEAFF
TRBV20-1	TRBJ2-1	NA	CSARGHNEQFF
TRBV7-6	TRBJ2-1	TRBD2	CASTGFGGGALGNEQFF
TRBV30	TRBJ1-4	NA	CAWSRGGATNEKLFF
TRBV27	TRBJ2-7	TRBD2	CASSIRRTSGPYEQYF
TRBV28	TRBJ1-2	NA	CASSFGQNYGYTF
TRBV28	TRBJ1-2	NA	CASRAGATYGYTF
TRBV4-2	TRBJ2-1	TRBD2	CASSRPSGGAAYNEQFF
TRBV6-5	TRBJ1-3	TRBD1	CASRDRLSGNTIYF
TRBV27	TRBJ2-1	TRBD1	CASSSCRGRDEQFF
TRBV19	TRBJ1-2	TRBD1	CASTTRGKDGYTF
TRBV2	TRBJ1-2	NA	CASSVQANYGYTF
TRBV12-1	TRBJ1-5	NA	CASRWQGNQPQHF